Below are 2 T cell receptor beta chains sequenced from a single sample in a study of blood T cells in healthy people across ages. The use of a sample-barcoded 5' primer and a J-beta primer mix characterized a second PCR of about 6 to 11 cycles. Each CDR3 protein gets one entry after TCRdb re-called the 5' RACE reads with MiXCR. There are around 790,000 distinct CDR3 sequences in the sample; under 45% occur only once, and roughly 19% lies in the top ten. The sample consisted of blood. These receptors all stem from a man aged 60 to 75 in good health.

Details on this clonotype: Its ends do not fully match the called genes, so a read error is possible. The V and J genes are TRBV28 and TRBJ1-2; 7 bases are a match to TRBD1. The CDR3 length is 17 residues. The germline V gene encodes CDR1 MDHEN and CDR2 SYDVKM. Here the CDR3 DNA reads TGTGCCAGCAGTACCCCTCGCAACAGGGGAGGGCACTACGGCTACACCTTC. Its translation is CASSTPRNRGGHYGYTF.

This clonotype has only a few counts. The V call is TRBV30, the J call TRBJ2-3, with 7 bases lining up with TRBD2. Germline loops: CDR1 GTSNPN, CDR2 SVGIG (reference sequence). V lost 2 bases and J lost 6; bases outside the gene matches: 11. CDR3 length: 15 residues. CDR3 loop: CAWSSGTTLMDTQYF. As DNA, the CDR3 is TGTGCCTGGAGTTCCGGGACTACCCTTATGGATACGCAGTATTTT. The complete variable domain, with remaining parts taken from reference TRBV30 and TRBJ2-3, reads SQTIHQWPATLVQPVGSPLSLECTVEGTSNPNLYWYRQAAGRGLQLLFYSVGIGQISSEVPQNLSASRPQDRQFILSSKKLLLSDSGFYLCAWSSGTTLMDTQYFGPGTRLTVL.